This T cell receptor beta chain was identified in a study of blood T cell repertoires in COVID-19. Looking at the study overall: Recovery among Cohort 3 donors was established by two negative PCRs, clearance, or symptom resolution. The cDNA or gDNA used as material had been derived from T cells, B-cell-depleted T cells, or PBMCs.

Cohort placement rested on clinical history that participants reported themselves. Per the original data handling: The assay estimated nucleated cells by amplifying reference gene primers. Profiling relied on immunoSEQ multiplex PCR, and the TCRdb table lists in-frame clones only, not all of them. The V and J calls and clone size were taken over from that table, and D and trimming were inferred from the DNA. The data show roughly 210,000 clones, with about nine tenths seen just once and 7.2% held by the top ten. Germline CDR1 reads SQVTM; CDR2 reads ANQGSEA. V was trimmed by 5 bases and J by 3 bases, leaving 9 bases between them. This CDR3 spans 12 amino acids.

This TCR came from a man aged 25-45 years in a cohort exposed to, infected with or recovered from COVID-19 (not recorded which). Sequencing was done on a sample of PBMCs or T cells enriched from blood (not recorded which). The chain couples TRBV29-1 to TRBJ2-3, with D maybe TRBD1 (6 bases). Written as DNA, the CDR3 is TGCAGCGTTAAAAGGGGGACAGATACGCAGTATTTT. Its translation is CSVKRGTDTQYF.